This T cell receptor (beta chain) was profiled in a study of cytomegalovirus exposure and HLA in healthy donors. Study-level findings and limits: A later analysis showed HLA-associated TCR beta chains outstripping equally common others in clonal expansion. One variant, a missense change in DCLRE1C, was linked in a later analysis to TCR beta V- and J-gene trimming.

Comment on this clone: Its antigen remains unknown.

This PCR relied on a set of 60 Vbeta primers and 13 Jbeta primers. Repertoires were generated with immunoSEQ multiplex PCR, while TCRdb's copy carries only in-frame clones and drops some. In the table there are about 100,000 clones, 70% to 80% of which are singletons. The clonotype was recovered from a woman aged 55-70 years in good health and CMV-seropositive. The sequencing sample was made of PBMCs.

CDR3: CSARPSGTRGTEAFF. CDR3 in DNA: TGCAGCGCCAGGCCGAGCGGGACGAGGGGCACTGAAGCTTTCTTT. The chain has TRBV29-1 and TRBJ1-1; D is perhaps TRBD1 (5 bases). In germline, CDR1 is SQVTM, CDR2 ANQGSEA. The CDR3 is made up of 15 amino acids. The V gene lost 7 bases and the J gene lost 4 bases, with 22 bases spanning the gap.